What follows is one T cell receptor (beta chain) and its context. What it binds is unknown. Described time point: week 11, during vaccination. Each dose delivered 300 ug of mutant IDH1 20-mer peptide subcutaneously with imiquimod. The sample comes from a study of a mutant IDH1 vaccine in newly diagnosed glioma. Study-level information: Administration of eight vaccinations to patients took place in weeks 1, 3, 5, 7, 11, 15, 19, 23. Former treatment meant radiotherapy, temozolomide, or both; the majority had gotten both.

Clones were read by immunoSEQ multiplex PCR, and TCRdb kept only the in-frame ones, dropping some. The sample consists of 30,000 to 35,000 clones, around 91% of them appearing once. Per germline, CDR1 GTSNPN and CDR2 SVGIG (reference sequence). V was pared by 2 bases and J by 6 bases, with 6 bases of the junction left unmatched. This CDR3 has 14 amino acids. J is TRBJ2-1 and V is TRBV30; TRBD2 agrees at 8 bases. The sequences come from PBMCs, collected from a glioma patient whose treatment included an IDH1 peptide vaccine. This receptor was taken from a man aged 18 to 35 with glioma. The CDR3 is CAWSKVSGTNEQFF. As DNA, the CDR3 is TGTGCCTGGAGTAAGGTTAGCGGGACCAATGAGCAGTTCTTC.